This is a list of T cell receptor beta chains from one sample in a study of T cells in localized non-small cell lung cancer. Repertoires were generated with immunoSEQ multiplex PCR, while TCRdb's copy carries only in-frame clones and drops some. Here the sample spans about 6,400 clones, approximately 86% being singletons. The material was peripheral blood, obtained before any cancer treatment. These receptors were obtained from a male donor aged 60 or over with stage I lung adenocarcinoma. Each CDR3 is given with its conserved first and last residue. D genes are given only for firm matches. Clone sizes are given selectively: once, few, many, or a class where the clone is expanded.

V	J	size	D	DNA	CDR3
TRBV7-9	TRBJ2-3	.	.	TGTGCCAGCACTTCGTTATCTAGCACAGATACGCAGTATTTT	CASTSLSSTDTQYF
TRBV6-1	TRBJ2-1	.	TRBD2	TGTGCCAGCAGTGAAGCCCTAGCGGGAGTTATTGAGCAGTTCTTC	CASSEALAGVIEQFF
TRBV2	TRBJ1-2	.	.	TGTGCCAGCCCTCCGGACGGCAACTATGGCTACACCTTC	CASPPDGNYGYTF
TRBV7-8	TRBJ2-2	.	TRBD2	TGTGCCAGCAGCTTGGCTAGCGGGAGGGTCGGGGAGCTGTTTTTT	CASSLASGRVGELFF
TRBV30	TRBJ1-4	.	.	TGTGCCTGGAGAGTGGGGGGCTCTGTCGAAAAACTGTTTTTT	CAWRVGGSVEKLFF
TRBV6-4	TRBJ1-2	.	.	TGTGCCAGCAGTGAGGCCCCGGGGAATGGCTACACCTTC	CASSEAPGNGYTF
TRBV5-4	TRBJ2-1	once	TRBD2	TGTGCCAGCAGCTCCCCCCTTAGCGGGAGGTCTGGCGATGAGCAGTTCTTC	CASSSPLSGRSGDEQFF
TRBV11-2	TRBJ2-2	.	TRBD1	TGTGCCAGCAGCGTGACAGGGGTCGCCGGGGAGCTGTTTTTT	CASSVTGVAGELFF
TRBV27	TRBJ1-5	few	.	TGTGCCAGCAGTTTAGAGGCAGCGCAGGATCAGCCCCAGCATTTT	CASSLEAAQDQPQHF
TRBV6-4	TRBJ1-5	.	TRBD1	TGTGCCAGCAGTGGCCCAGGGACAGAGAATCAGCCCCAGCATTTT	CASSGPGTENQPQHF
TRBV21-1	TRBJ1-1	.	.	TGTGCCAGCAGCAGGACAGGGGCGCAAGGGAACACTGAAGCTTTCTTT	CASSRTGAQGNTEAFF
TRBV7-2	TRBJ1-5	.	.	TGTGCCAGCAGCGACCGAGGGTTTTCCAATCAGCCCCAGCATTTT	CASSDRGFSNQPQHF
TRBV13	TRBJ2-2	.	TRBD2	TGTGCCAGCAGCTTATGGGGGGGAGCGAACACCGGGGAGCTGTTTTTT	CASSLWGGANTGELFF
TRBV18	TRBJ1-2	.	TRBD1	TGTGCCAGCTCACCACCGGTTGTGACAGGGGACGGCTACACCTTC	CASSPPVVTGDGYTF
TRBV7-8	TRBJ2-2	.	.	TGTGCCAGCAGCTTAGGGGTATGGAGCACCGGGGAGCTGTTTTTT	CASSLGVWSTGELFF
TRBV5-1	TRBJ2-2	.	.	TGCGCCAGCAGCTTCGGGGCGGACACCGGGGAGCTGTTTTTT	CASSFGADTGELFF
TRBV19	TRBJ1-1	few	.	TGTGCCAGTAGATGGGCAGAAAACACTGAAGCTTTCTTT	CASRWAENTEAFF
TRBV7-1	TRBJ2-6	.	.	TGTGCCAGCAGCGGGGTTTTTCACGAGGCAAAGTCGGGCCAACGTCCTGACTTC	CASSGVFHEAKSGQRPDF
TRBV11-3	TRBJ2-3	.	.	TGTGCCAGCAGCTTAGAACTAGGGGAGCAGTATTTT	CASSLELGEQYF
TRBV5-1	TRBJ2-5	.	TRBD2	TGCGCCAGCAGCTTGCATGGCGGGGGGCTCCAAGAGACCCAGTACTTC	CASSLHGGGLQETQYF
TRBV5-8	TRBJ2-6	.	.	TGTGCCAGCAGCTTACGGGACCCTGGGGCCAACGTCCTGACTTTC	CASSLRDPGANVLTF
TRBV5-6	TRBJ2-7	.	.	TGTGCCAGCAGCTCGAGCGGCTCCTACGAGCAGTACTTC	CASSSSGSYEQYF
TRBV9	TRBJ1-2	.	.	TGTGCCAGCAGCGTATCGGGGCACTATGGCTACACCTTC	CASSVSGHYGYTF
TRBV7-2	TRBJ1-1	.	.	TGTGCCAGCAGCTTATCTGCGAACACTGAAGCTTTCTTT	CASSLSANTEAFF
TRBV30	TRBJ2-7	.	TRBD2	TGTGCCTGCGGGACTAGCGGGAGCTCCTACGAGCAGTACTTC	CACGTSGSSYEQYF
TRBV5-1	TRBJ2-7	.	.	TGCGCCAGCAGGGCCCTGGACACTTCTTTCTACGAGCAGTACTTC	CASRALDTSFYEQYF
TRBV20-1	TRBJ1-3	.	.	TGCAGTGCAACCAGCGGAAACACCATATATTTT	CSATSGNTIYF
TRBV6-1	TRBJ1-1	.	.	TGTGCCAGCAGTGAATCTCGGGTAGCTTCTTCTGAAGCTTTCTTT	CASSESRVASSEAFF
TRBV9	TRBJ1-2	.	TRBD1	TGTGCCAGCAGCGTAGGGGGTGGGACAGGGACCTATGGCTACACCTTC	CASSVGGGTGTYGYTF
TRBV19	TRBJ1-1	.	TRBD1	TGTGCCAGTAGTATTTTGAGACAGGGGACTGAAGCTTTCTTT	CASSILRQGTEAFF
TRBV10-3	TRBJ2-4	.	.	TGTGCCATCAGTGACAACGAACTAGCCAAAAACATTCAGTACTTC	CAISDNELAKNIQYF
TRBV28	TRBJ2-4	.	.	TGTGCCAGCAGATATGGACCAGGGTGGTACTTC	CASRYGPGWYF
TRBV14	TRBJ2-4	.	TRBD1	TGTGCCAGCAGCCGGGACAGTCTAGCCAAAAACATTCAGTACTTC	CASSRDSLAKNIQYF
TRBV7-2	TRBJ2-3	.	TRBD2	TGTGCCAGCAGCTCAGGACTAGCGGGGGGGGCAGATACGCAGTATTTT	CASSSGLAGGADTQYF
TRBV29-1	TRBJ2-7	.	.	TGCAGCTCGTGGGCGTCCTACGAGCAGTACTTC	CSSWASYEQYF
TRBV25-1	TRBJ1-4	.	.	TGTGCCAGCAGTGATCATTTCTTCAAAGGGGTCAATGAAAAACTGTTTTTT	CASSDHFFKGVNEKLFF
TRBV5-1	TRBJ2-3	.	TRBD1	TGCGCCAGCAGCTTCCCCCGGGACAGGGATGCAGATACGCAGTATTTT	CASSFPRDRDADTQYF
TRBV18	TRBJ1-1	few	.	TGTGCCAGCTCACCACCATCAACCCCCGGGACGTACACTGAAGCTTTCTTT	CASSPPSTPGTYTEAFF
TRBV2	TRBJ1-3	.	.	TGTGCCAGCAGTGATAGGACTTTTTGGCCTACTGGAAACACCATATATTTT	CASSDRTFWPTGNTIYF
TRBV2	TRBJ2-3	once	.	TGTGCCACCGACTTCAGGACGAGGACGGATACGCAGTATTTT	CATDFRTRTDTQYF
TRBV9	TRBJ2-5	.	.	TGTGCCAGCAGCCCTATCGTCCTAACGGGGACCCAGTACTTC	CASSPIVLTGTQYF